The clone carrying this T cell receptor beta chain was observed at least ten times. This sample was taken from a study of T cells after yellow fever vaccination. A universal primer site and UMIs were added as TCR cDNA was made by 5'RACE template switching. TCRdb reprocessed the 5' RACE reads via MiXCR and lists one record per CDR3 protein. Of around 100,000 distinct CDR3 sequences in the sample, approximately 8.4% were seen once. Trimming stripped 6 bases from V and 8 bases from J, with 13 bases between. This CDR3 has 12 amino acids. This chain joins TRBV12-3 or TRBV12-4 and TRBJ1-2; no reliable D call. Material: CD8+ T cells sorted from PBMCs, obtained 45 days after the yellow fever booster vaccination. This TCR was recovered from a man between 25 and 39 years old who received the YFV17D yellow fever vaccine. CDR3 coding DNA: TGTGCCAGCAGCCCCGGAGTGTGGGGCTACACCTTC. This codes for CASSPGVWGYTF.